The rows below give T cell receptor beta chains drawn from one sample of a study of T cell clusters in autoimmune cytopenias. From its re-call of the multiplex PCR reads, TCRdb lists each CDR3 protein once, without DNA. The sample's table shows roughly 1,400 distinct CDR3 sequences. The same data also contributed to another study, on T cell repertoires in aging, cancer and after chemotherapy.

Input material: peripheral blood. These receptors were collected from a human donor with chronic lymphocytic leukemia. The CDR3 runs from the conserved cysteine through the conserved F or W. Only part of the rows carry a size: once, few, many, or a class if the clone is expanded.

J gene | V gene | clone size | CDR3 protein
TRBJ2-7 | TRBV6-5 | medium-sized | CASSHHYEQYF
TRBJ2-1 | TRBV27 | medium-sized | CAPKSSGSTPPYNEQFF
TRBJ2-1 | TRBV7-9 | medium-sized | CASSPPGLAGGEQFF
TRBJ2-5 | TRBV10-2 | NA | CASRPALAGDPQETQYF
TRBJ2-1 | TRBV7-2 | medium-sized | CASSGGTVSYNEQFF
TRBJ2-3 | TRBV20-1 | NA | CSEYSGTGRTDTQYF
TRBJ2-7 | TRBV7-2 | medium-sized | CASSLVAKEGEQYF
TRBJ2-1 | TRBV11-1 | large | CASSHRLAGGHNEQFF
TRBJ2-3 | TRBV7-9 | medium-sized | CASTSSYTQYF
TRBJ2-2 | TRBV5-4 | medium-sized | CASSLFSGSAGELFF
TRBJ2-2 | TRBV2 | NA | CASSRDAQGTGELFF
TRBJ1-3 | TRBV10-3 | medium-sized | CAIRADRGGNTIYF
TRBJ2-3 | TRBV2 | NA | CASSPPTSTSTDTQYF
TRBJ2-7 | TRBV20-1 | medium-sized | CSAPGPAYEQYF
TRBJ2-1 | TRBV5-1 | NA | CASSPGQGYNEQFF
TRBJ1-5 | TRBV6-5 | medium-sized | CASSPTGSQPQHF
TRBJ2-1 | TRBV6-1 | medium-sized | CASSERGRQGLEQFF
TRBJ2-3 | TRBV20-1 | NA | CSAPQEGDTQYF
TRBJ2-7 | TRBV12-3/TRBV12-4 | NA | CASSFGLAEPYEQYF
TRBJ2-5 | TRBV7-2 | medium-sized | CASSLRDRGPGETQYF
TRBJ2-7 | TRBV6-5 | NA | CASSYSGTGKYEQYF
TRBJ2-6 | TRBV19 | NA | CATGGGGSGANVLTF